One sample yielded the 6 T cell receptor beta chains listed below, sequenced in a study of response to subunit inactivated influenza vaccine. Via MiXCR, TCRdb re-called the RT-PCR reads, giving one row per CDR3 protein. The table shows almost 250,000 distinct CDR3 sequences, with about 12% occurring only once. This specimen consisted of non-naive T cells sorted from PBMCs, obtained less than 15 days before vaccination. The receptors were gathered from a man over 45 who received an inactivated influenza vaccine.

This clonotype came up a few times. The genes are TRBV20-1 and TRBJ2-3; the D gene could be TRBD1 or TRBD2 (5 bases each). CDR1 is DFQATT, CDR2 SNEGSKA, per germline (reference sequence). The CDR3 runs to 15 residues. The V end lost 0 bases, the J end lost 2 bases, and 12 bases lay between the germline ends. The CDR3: CSARDLGGPTDTQYF. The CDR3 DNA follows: TGCAGTGCTAGAGATCTTGGGGGACCCACAGATACGCAGTATTTT.

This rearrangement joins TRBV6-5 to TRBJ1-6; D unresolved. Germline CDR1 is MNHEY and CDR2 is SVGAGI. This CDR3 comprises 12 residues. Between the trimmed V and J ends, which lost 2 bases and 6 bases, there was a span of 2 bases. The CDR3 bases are TGTGCCAGCAGTTACACTAATTCACCCCTCCACTTT. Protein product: CASSYTNSPLHF.

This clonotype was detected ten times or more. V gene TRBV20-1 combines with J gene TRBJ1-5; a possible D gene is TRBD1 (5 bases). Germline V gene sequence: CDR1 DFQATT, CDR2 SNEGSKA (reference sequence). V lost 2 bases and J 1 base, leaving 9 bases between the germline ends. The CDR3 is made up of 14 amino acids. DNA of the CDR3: TGCAGTGCTAGACAGGGAACAAGCAATCAGCCCCAGCATTTT. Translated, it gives CSARQGTSNQPQHF.

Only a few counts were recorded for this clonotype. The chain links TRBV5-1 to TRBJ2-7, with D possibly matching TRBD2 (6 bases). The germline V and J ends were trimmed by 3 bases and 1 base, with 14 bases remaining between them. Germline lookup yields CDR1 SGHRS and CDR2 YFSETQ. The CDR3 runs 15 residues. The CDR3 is CASSSTASASYEQYF. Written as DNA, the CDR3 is TGCGCCAGCAGCTCCACGGCTAGCGCATCCTACGAGCAGTACTTC.

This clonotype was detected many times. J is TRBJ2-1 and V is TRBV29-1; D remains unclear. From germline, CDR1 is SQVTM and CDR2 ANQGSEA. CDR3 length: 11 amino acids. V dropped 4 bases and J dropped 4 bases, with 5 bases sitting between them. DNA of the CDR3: TGCAGCGTTGGAAAGTACAATGAGCAGTTCTTC. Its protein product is CSVGKYNEQFF.

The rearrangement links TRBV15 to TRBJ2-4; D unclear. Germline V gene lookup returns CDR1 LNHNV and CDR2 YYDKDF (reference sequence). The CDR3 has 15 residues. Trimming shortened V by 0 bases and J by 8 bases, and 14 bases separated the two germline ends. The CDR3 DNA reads TGTGCCACCAGCAGAGATTTGGCTAGTCGGGACATTCAGTACTTC. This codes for CATSRDLASRDIQYF.